This T cell receptor beta chain came from a study of T cell therapy after organ transplantation (dated by TCRdb to the late 2010s). Study-level background: The therapy products consisted of autologous CMV-specific T cells grown in vitro for 2 to 3 weeks using a peptide pool of 30 HLA class I and II CMV epitopes. Patients received a median of 1.92 x 10^8 CMV-specific T cells across 2 to 6 intravenous infusions. Pretherapy peripheral blood samples were collected before T cell therapy was commenced. Of the approximately ten patients, eight were classified as clinical responders and two were classified as nonresponders. Each patient got up to 6 T cell doses, given every 2 weeks, and was then monitored for approximately 30 weeks after finishing therapy. Only about 80% of the 10 patients had long-term post-therapy samples available. This study was a follow-up analysis of the TRBV repertoire from an open-label phase I trial that tested autologous CMV-specific adoptive T cell therapy in people who had received solid-organ transplants. The study at large found these results: The small cohort prevented assessing confounders such as concurrent antirejection and antiviral medications. Both transferred clonotypes and endogenous clonotypes not detected in the therapy products appeared to be included in post-therapy reconstitution. Nonresponders showed marked pretherapy clonal expansions with minimal repertoire change after therapy. The fold change in CD8 clonality after therapy was inversely correlated with pretherapy clonality, which suggests that less biased repertoires were more open to remodeling. Reduced sample coverage from poor CD8+ T cell yield may be reflected in the few expansions detected in nonresponders.

According to the study, the label for this sample's time point signals: before start of T cell therapy. Solid-organ transplant recipients with drug-resistant/recurrent cytomegalovirus were included as patients. Ten to eleven trial participants were selected for repertoire analysis based on availability of post-therapy peripheral blood mononuclear cells. Viable CD3+CD8+CD4- lymphocytes were isolated from PBMCs by sorting on a BD FACSAria III. The Qiagen DNeasy Kit was used to extract genomic DNA from sorted cells. The immunoSEQ two-step, bias-controlled multiplex PCR assay was used to amplify TRB CDR3 regions from genomic DNA. Sequencing of CDR3 libraries was carried out on an Illumina NextSeq 500. For the original study's pipeline: The immunoSEQ Analyzer platform was used for the initial alignment and bioinformatics, which included bias normalization against synthetic CDR3 analogs. V, D and J gene annotation followed the IMGT database definitions. For further TRBV analyses, VDJtools version 1.1.10 and the R package tcR version 2.2.1.11 were used with default settings. For the GLIPH analysis, version 1.0 was run with default settings. Significant clonotype frequency changes were tested by 2-sided binomial test with Benjamini-Hochberg correction (alpha = 0.01) in CDR3 sequences with at least 5 reads. Held by TCRdb, this immuneACCESS table contains in-frame sequences only and omits some clones. Under half of the omission traces to an unresolved V gene where checked; the cause of the rest is unknown. V, J and clone size derive from that table, while D and trimming were established from the DNA sequence. This sample has about 50,000 clones in its table, and approximately 94% of those were observed once. Approximately 3.4% of the sample goes to the ten largest clones.

As regards this clone: Its antigen remains unidentified. Within one base of it there is no much larger clone, and no base qualities were kept.

Relative to germline, V is 2 bases shorter and J is 6 bases shorter, with 15 bases between their ends. Including the terminal cysteine and phenylalanine, the CDR3 comprises 16 residues. Only the CDR3 DNA stays, 48 bases, in frame from base 1. The germline V gene (reference sequence) supplies CDR1 SGHNT and CDR2 YYREEE. This TCR was recovered from a human patient who had received a solid organ transplant and had CMV disease. The rearranged chain carries TRBV5-4 and TRBJ1-6; TRBD1 could be the D gene, as 5 bases match. Sequencing used CD8+ T cells from blood, obtained before autologous CMV-specific T cell therapy. The nucleotide sequence is TGTGCCAGCAGCTTAAGAGGGCTGGGGGGTAATTCACCCCTCCACTTT. The encoded protein is CASSLRGLGGNSPLHF.